Sequencing of this T cell receptor (beta chain) was carried out in a study of T cell responses to AZD1222 COVID-19 vaccine. Per germline, CDR1 SGDLS and CDR2 YYNGEE. The CDR3 sequence is 15 residues long. The V gene lost 3 bases and the J gene lost 2 bases, with 13 bases spanning the gap. As concerns this clone: Its target is unknown.

Study-level findings and limits: Every sample of the repertoires postdated the peak T cell response.

Assay used: immunoSEQ multiplex PCR; TCRdb lists only in-frame clones, some missing. Among approximately 26,000 clones listed, 88% were seen once. The sequences come from peripheral blood, collected 28 days after the second AZD1222 dose. This clonotype was obtained from an adult who received the AZD1222 COVID-19 vaccine. This rearrangement joins TRBV9 to TRBJ2-3; D not resolved. CDR3 in DNA: TGTGCCAGCAGCGCAACCCTGGCCTTCACAGATACGCAGTATTTT. Translated: CASSATLAFTDTQYF.